This TCR beta chain was found in a study of graft-versus-host responses after intestinal transplantation. Findings and caveats of the study: Elevated graft-versus-host to host-versus-graft clonal ratios in allografts were recorded for patients with graft-donor T cell macrochimerism.

The protocol was immunoSEQ multiplex PCR, while the TCRdb copy is restricted to in-frame clones and leaves out a portion. Of fewer than 90,000 clones in the sample, 94% were seen once. Worth noting for this clone: The antigen remains undetermined.

The clonotype comes from a human donor who was the organ donor for an intestinal transplant. Sequences were derived from unstimulated CD4+ T cells sorted from spleen or lymph node cells, sampled before transplant.

The CDR3, as DNA: TGTGCCAGCAGCTTAGTCCGGGGGAGGACAGATACGCAGTATTTT. Translation: CASSLVRGRTDTQYF. This rearrangement joins TRBV7-2 to TRBJ2-3, with TRBD2 as a possible D gene (6 bases). The CDR3 has 15 amino acids. Germline V CDR1 and CDR2: SGHTA, FQGNSA. V lost 1 base to trimming and J lost 3 bases, with 11 bases between them.